The 17 T cell receptor beta chains presented below share a single source sample, sequenced in a study of blood T cell repertoires in COVID-19. Repertoires were generated with immunoSEQ multiplex PCR, while TCRdb's copy carries only in-frame clones and drops some. The repertoire holds 450,000 or so clones, with 90% as singletons. Sequencing was carried out using PBMCs or T cells enriched from blood (not recorded which). These receptors were taken from a young man who had recovered from COVID-19.

This rearrangement joins TRBV5-1 to TRBJ2-1, with 14 positions matching TRBD2. Germline CDR1 reads SGHRS; CDR2 reads YFSETQ. V shed 4 bases and J 9 bases; nucleotides not matched to a gene: 6. The CDR3 sequence is 15 residues long. CDR3 sequence (DNA): TGCGCCAGCAGCGAGGGACTAGCGGGAGTTACTGAGCAGTTCTTC. The encoded protein is CASSEGLAGVTEQFF.

The V call is TRBV2, the J call TRBJ1-2; 11 bases match TRBD1. V dropped 7 bases and J dropped 5; count of bases not matched to a gene: 9. This CDR3 contains 15 residues. Germline V gene sequence: CDR1 SNHLY, CDR2 FYNNEI. CDR3 DNA: TGTGCCAGCATTCGCGGACAGGGGGCAAGGTATGGCTACACCTTC. Its translation is CASIRGQGARYGYTF.

The chain uses TRBV5-1 and TRBJ2-1; D gene unclear. V lost 0 bases and J 6 bases, leaving 10 bases between the germline ends. This CDR3 is built from 14 residues. Per germline, CDR1 SGHRS and CDR2 YFSETQ. CDR3 sequence (DNA): TGCGCCAGCAGCTTGGGGGCTTGGGTCAATGAGCAGTTCTTC. Protein: CASSLGAWVNEQFF.

The rearrangement uses TRBV3-1 (or the pseudogene TRBV3-2) and TRBJ1-4, with 8 bases identical to TRBD1. Per germline, CDR1 LGHDT and CDR2 YNNKEL (reference sequence). The CDR3 extends over 16 amino acids. V dropped 1 base and J dropped 8; count of bases not matched to a gene: 9. The CDR3 DNA reads as TGTGCCAGCAGCCAAGCCGCGGAGACAGGGGACGAAAAACTGTTTTTT. Translating it yields CASSQAAETGDEKLFF.

The V and J genes are TRBV3-1 (or the pseudogene TRBV3-2) and TRBJ2-2; weak D call: TRBD2 (6 bases). Germline V gene data show CDR1 as LGHDT and CDR2 as YNNKEL (reference sequence). The CDR3 length is 12 residues. V was cut by 4 bases and J by 6 bases, with 6 bases left in between. CDR3 sequence reads: CASSPGAGELFF. CDR3 nucleotides: TGTGCCAGCAGCCCGGGGGCCGGGGAGCTGTTTTTT.

V is TRBV28 and J is TRBJ1-5; D may be TRBD1 (5 bases). Looked up from germline, CDR1 is MDHEN and CDR2 is SYDVKM. The CDR3 has 17 amino acids. V was clipped by 3 bases and J by 8 bases, with 23 bases between them. The CDR3 coding sequence is TGTGCCAGCAGTTTTCGGGGGGGGTATAGTAGCAAGGAGCCCCAGCATTTT. Its protein product is CASSFRGGYSSKEPQHF.

There are a few counts of this clone. The chain employs TRBV6-6 and TRBJ1-1, with D unresolved. Between the trimmed V and J ends, which lost 7 bases and 2 bases, there was a span of 14 bases. The germline CDR1 and CDR2 sequences are MNHNY and SVGAGI (reference sequence). This CDR3 contains 14 residues. CDR3 in amino acids: CASTQTGSNTEAFF. CDR3 DNA sequence: TGTGCCAGCACCCAAACCGGGTCAAACACTGAAGCTTTCTTT.

This clone was seen only a few times. CDR3 loop: CASSRDRFYGYTF. In DNA form, the CDR3 reads TGTGCCAGTAGTAGGGACAGATTTTATGGCTACACCTTC. V usage is TRBV19 and J usage is TRBJ1-2; TRBD1 agrees at 7 bases. J was trimmed by 5 bases and V by 4 bases; bases with no gene match: 4. This CDR3 has 13 residues. Germline CDR1 and CDR2: LNHDA and SQIVND (reference sequence).

This clone was recorded once. The chain combines TRBV30 with TRBJ2-6; no reliable D call. The CDR3 consists of 12 residues. Germline assignment: CDR1 GTSNPN and CDR2 SVGIG (reference sequence). V was trimmed by 3 bases and J by 5 bases, leaving 5 bases between them. CDR3 nucleotide sequence: TGTGCCTGGAGCGAGTGGGCCAACGTCCTGACTTTC. It encodes CAWSEWANVLTF.

J is TRBJ2-5 and V is TRBV27; TRBD2 agrees at 14 bases. Germline values: CDR1 MNHEY, CDR2 SMNVEV (reference sequence). Trimming took 7 bases from V and 5 from J; bases not matched to a gene: 9. The CDR3 runs 16 residues. CDR3: CASKPGLAGELETQYF. Written as DNA, the CDR3 is TGTGCCAGCAAACCGGGACTAGCGGGAGAACTGGAGACCCAGTACTTC.

CDR3: CASRWGQANQPQHF. CDR3 sequence (DNA): TGTGCCAGCAGGTGGGGACAGGCTAATCAGCCCCAGCATTTT. V gene TRBV28 combines with J gene TRBJ1-5; 8 nucleotides agree with TRBD1. In germline, CDR1 is MDHEN, CDR2 SYDVKM. V shed 6 bases and J 4 bases; nucleotides not matched to a gene: 5. The CDR3 is 14 amino acids.

The V call is TRBV27, the J call TRBJ1-5; D gene ambiguous. This CDR3 comprises 14 residues. In germline, CDR1 is MNHEY, CDR2 SMNVEV (reference sequence). V was trimmed by 6 bases and J by 6 bases, leaving 15 bases between them. The CDR3 protein is CASSGRPIGQPQHF. DNA for the CDR3: TGTGCCAGCAGCGGGAGGCCAATAGGTCAGCCCCAGCATTTT.

The V gene is TRBV7-3, the J gene TRBJ1-6; D is possibly TRBD1 (5 bases). Germline V gene lookup returns CDR1 SGHTA and CDR2 FQGTGA. V lost 4 bases, J lost 6 bases, and 13 bases lay in between. The CDR3 spans 15 residues. CDR3 residues: CASSSNTGGNSPLHF. Written as DNA, the CDR3 is TGTGCCAGCAGCTCCAACACGGGGGGTAATTCACCCCTCCACTTT.

The chain combines TRBV10-3 with TRBJ1-6; perhaps TRBD1 as D (6 bases). Trimming removed 11 bases at V and 4 bases at J, with 12 bases between. This CDR3 comprises 13 residues. Germline V gene data show CDR1 as ENHRY and CDR2 as SYGVKD. CDR3 amino acids: CAGHRDYNSPLHF. The CDR3 DNA reads TGTGCCGGACACAGGGATTATAATTCACCCCTCCACTTT.

The rearrangement joins TRBV29-1 to TRBJ1-1, with D unresolved. Trimming shortened V by 1 base and J by 5 bases, and 11 bases separated the two germline ends. The CDR3 is 13 residues long. CDR1 and CDR2 (germline): SQVTM, ANQGSEA. CDR3 DNA: TGCAGCGTTGAAGGCGTGCTCGGGACTGAAGCTTTCTTT. Protein sequence: CSVEGVLGTEAFF.

As concerns this clone: An end of the junction does not agree with germline; a read error may underlie this. The genes are TRBV6-5 and TRBJ1-5; the match to TRBD1 covers 7 bases. Germline CDR1 reads MNHEY; CDR2 reads SVGAGI. The CDR3 length is 12 residues. The CDR3 sequence: CASRDSSQPQHF. CDR3 DNA sequence: TGTGCCAGCCGGGACAGCAGTCAGCCCCAGCATTTT.

This clone was detected once. The V and J genes are TRBV7-8 and TRBJ1-2, with D uncertain. From germline, CDR1 is SGHVS and CDR2 FQNEAQ. Trimming took off 1 base at V and 7 bases at J, with 16 bases between the two ends. This CDR3 has 15 amino acids. The CDR3 DNA follows: TGTGCCAGCAGCTTAGGGCAATCCTTCGGAGGTGGCTACACCTTC. Its protein is CASSLGQSFGGGYTF.